A single sample is the source of the 17 T cell receptor beta chains below, sequenced in a study of identical twins. One entry per CDR3 protein, called by TCRdb with MiXCR from the 5' RACE reads. The sample has 450,000 or so distinct CDR3 sequences, more than 13% seen once. Another study also made use of these data, one on yellow fever vaccine responses in identical twins.

Input material: CD4+ T cells sorted from blood. These receptors were obtained from a woman younger than 30 in good health.

This chain uses TRBV30 with TRBJ1-5, with D perhaps TRBD1 (6 bases). This CDR3 is built from 13 residues. The germline gives CDR1 GTSNPN, CDR2 SVGIG (reference sequence). Trimming left V 5 bases short and J 3 bases short, with 11 bases between. The CDR3 nucleotides read TGTGCCTGGTCCCGGGACACCAATCAGCCCCAGCATTTT. It encodes CAWSRDTNQPQHF. The variable domain in full, completed from reference TRBV30 and TRBJ1-5, reads SQTIHQWPATLVQPVGSPLSLECTVEGTSNPNLYWYRQAAGRGLQLLFYSVGIGQISSEVPQNLSASRPQDRQFILSSKKLLLSDSGFYLCAWSRDTNQPQHFGDGTRLSIL.

The table lists this clonotype with a few counts. The gene calls are TRBV7-2 and TRBJ2-7; the D is unclear. The CDR3 extends over 14 amino acids. Trimming stripped 2 bases from V and 1 base from J, with 9 bases between. Germline CDR1 is SGHTA and CDR2 is FQGNSA. As DNA, the CDR3 is TGTGCCAGCAGCTTATTCGAGCCGTCCTACGAGCAGTACTTC. Amino acids: CASSLFEPSYEQYF. Using reference TRBV7-2 and TRBJ2-7 for the parts outside the CDR3, the full variable domain is GAGVSQSPSNKVTEKGKDVELRCDPISGHTALYWYRQSLGQGLEFLIYFQGNSAPDKSGLPSDRFSAERTGGSVSTLTIQRTQQEDSAVYLCASSLFEPSYEQYFGPGTRLTVT.

This clonotype was counted at least ten times. The chain combines TRBV12-3 or TRBV12-4 with TRBJ2-7; D unclear. Between the trimmed V and J ends, which lost 6 bases and 2 bases, there was a span of 8 bases. The CDR3 is 12 residues long. CDR3 nucleotides: TGTGCCAGCAGCACCCTACCCTACGAGCAGTACTTC. It translates to CASSTLPYEQYF.

This clonotype has only one observation. The chain has TRBV24-1 and TRBJ2-1; D may be TRBD2 (6 bases). V was clipped by 4 bases and J by 7 bases, with 13 bases between them. Germline CDR1 KGHDR, CDR2 SFDVKD. The CDR3 consists of 14 residues. For the CDR3, the DNA is TGTGCCACCAGTGACCGAAACGGGGGAAATGAGCAGTTCTTC. It specifies CATSDRNGGNEQFF.

This clonotype was counted many times. The chain links TRBV11-1 to TRBJ2-1; TRBD2 is a possible D gene (6 bases). Germline loops: CDR1 SGHAT, CDR2 FQDESV (reference sequence). CDR3 size: 13 residues. V was clipped by 5 bases and J by 4 bases, with 9 bases between them. The CDR3 region is CASSPGLYNEQFF. In DNA form, the CDR3 reads TGTGCCAGCAGCCCTGGACTATACAATGAGCAGTTCTTC.

This rearrangement joins TRBV18 to TRBJ2-5, with D perhaps matching TRBD2 (6 bases). V was clipped by 8 bases and J by 4 bases, with 17 bases between them. The CDR3 runs to 14 residues. Per the germline V gene, CDR1 is KGHSH and CDR2 is LQKENI. The CDR3 coding sequence is TGTGCCAGCGCCCCCTCCGGGGGAGGAGAGACCCAGTACTTC. It yields the protein CASAPSGGGETQYF.

This clonotype occurred once. This chain links TRBV20-1 with TRBJ2-1; 9 positions match TRBD2. Germline CDR1 is DFQATT and CDR2 is SNEGSKA (reference sequence). V was clipped by 0 bases and J by 4 bases; unmatched bases: 7. This CDR3 has 16 amino acids. The CDR3 is CSARDSTSGFYNEQFF. The CDR3 nucleotides are TGCAGTGCTAGAGATTCGACTAGCGGATTTTACAATGAGCAGTTCTTC.

This clonotype was detected many times. V gene TRBV6-1 combines with J gene TRBJ2-1; TRBD2 might be the D (6 bases). This CDR3 contains 14 residues. Trimming cost V 6 bases and J 5 bases, with 14 bases left between them. Looked up from germline, CDR1 is MNHNS and CDR2 is SASEGT. CDR3 sequence: CASSRLDTHNEQFF. For the CDR3, the DNA is TGTGCCAGCAGCCGACTAGACACTCACAATGAGCAGTTCTTC.

This clonotype was counted a few times. This chain connects TRBV6-6 to TRBJ2-7; 8 bases are shared with TRBD2. J lost 7 bases, V lost 6 bases, and 8 bases had no gene match. The CDR3 consists of 13 residues. Germline V gene data show CDR1 as MNHNY and CDR2 as SVGAGI (reference sequence). The CDR3, as DNA: TGTGCCAGCAGCCCCCAGAGCGGGAGAGAGCAGTACTTC. It specifies CASSPQSGREQYF.

The J gene is TRBJ1-2, the V gene TRBV12-3 or TRBV12-4; tentative D call: TRBD1 (6 bases). This CDR3 contains 14 residues. V lost 6 bases to trimming and J lost 8 bases, with 19 bases between them. The CDR3 DNA reads TGTGCCAGCAGCCCTATTTCAGGGGTAAGAGGCTACACCTTC. Translated: CASSPISGVRGYTF.

This clonotype was recorded at least ten times. The V call is TRBV4-3, the J call TRBJ2-2, with unresolved D. This CDR3 has 14 amino acids. Germline V gives CDR1 LGHNA, CDR2 YSLEER. V shed 4 bases and J shed 1 base, with 7 bases lying between them. The chain's CDR3 is CASSPAGNTGELFF. In DNA, the CDR3 is TGCGCCAGCAGCCCGGCAGGGAACACCGGGGAGCTGTTTTTT.

The chain carries TRBV7-2 and TRBJ2-1; 7 positions match TRBD2. Germline CDR1 and CDR2: SGHTA and FQGNSA. Trimming cost V 7 bases and J 10 bases; bases outside gene matches: 10. This CDR3 has 13 residues. CDR3 sequence (DNA): TGTGCCAGCACCTTGCTTGGGGAGGGGGAGCAGTTCTTC. The encoded protein is CASTLLGEGEQFF. Full variable domain (missing parts from reference TRBV7-2 and TRBJ2-1): GAGVSQSPSNKVTEKGKDVELRCDPISGHTALYWYRQSLGQGLEFLIYFQGNSAPDKSGLPSDRFSAERTGGSVSTLTIQRTQQEDSAVYLCASTLLGEGEQFFGPGTRLTVL.

This chain links TRBV30 with TRBJ2-3; TRBD2 matches 13 bases. Germline V lookup: CDR1 GTSNPN, CDR2 SVGIG (reference sequence). The CDR3 extends over 14 amino acids. J lost 1 base, V lost 5 bases, and 0 bases had no gene match. CDR3 DNA sequence: TGTGCCTGGGGACTAGCGGGAGGCACAGATACGCAGTATTTT. As protein: CAWGLAGGTDTQYF.

V and J are TRBV28 and TRBJ2-1; TRBD2 matches 7 bases. CDR3 size: 14 residues. V shed 6 bases and J 4 bases; nucleotides not matched to a gene: 6. The germline V gene encodes CDR1 MDHEN and CDR2 SYDVKM. The CDR3 spells CASRWTRRYNEQFF. The CDR3 DNA reads as TGTGCCAGCAGATGGACTAGAAGATACAATGAGCAGTTCTTC. The whole variable domain, filled in from reference TRBV28 and TRBJ2-1, reads DVKVTQSSRYLVKRTGEKVFLECVQDMDHENMFWYRQDPGLGLRLIYFSYDVKMKEKGDIPEGYSVSREKKERFSLILESASTNQTSMYLCASRWTRRYNEQFFGPGTRLTVL.

In its sample, this clonotype was seen a few times. The chain combines TRBV5-1 with TRBJ2-7; 8 bases are a match to TRBD1. CDR3 length equals 13 residues. Germline V gene data show CDR1 as SGHRS and CDR2 as YFSETQ. V was clipped by 4 bases and J by 5 bases; unmatched bases: 5. This chain's CDR3 is CASSPDRAHEQYF. Written as DNA, the CDR3 is TGCGCCAGCAGCCCGGACAGGGCCCACGAGCAGTACTTC.

This clonotype was detected ten times or more. The chain has TRBV5-1 and TRBJ1-1; D is perhaps TRBD1 (6 bases). The CDR3 runs to 13 residues. V was cut by 4 bases and J by 6 bases, with 13 bases left in between. Per the germline V gene, CDR1 is SGHRS and CDR2 is YFSETQ. The CDR3 spells CASSRTESSEAFF. The DNA of the CDR3 is TGCGCCAGCAGCAGGACAGAGTCCTCTGAAGCTTTCTTT.

This clonotype was observed many times. The chain employs TRBV12-3 or TRBV12-4 and TRBJ1-5, with TRBD1 as a possible D gene (6 bases). V lost 3 bases to trimming and J lost 9 bases, with 15 bases between them. This CDR3 has 14 residues. The CDR3 nucleotides read TGTGCCAGCAGTTTTCCCGGGGGGCGACCGCCCCAGCATTTT. It codes for CASSFPGGRPPQHF.